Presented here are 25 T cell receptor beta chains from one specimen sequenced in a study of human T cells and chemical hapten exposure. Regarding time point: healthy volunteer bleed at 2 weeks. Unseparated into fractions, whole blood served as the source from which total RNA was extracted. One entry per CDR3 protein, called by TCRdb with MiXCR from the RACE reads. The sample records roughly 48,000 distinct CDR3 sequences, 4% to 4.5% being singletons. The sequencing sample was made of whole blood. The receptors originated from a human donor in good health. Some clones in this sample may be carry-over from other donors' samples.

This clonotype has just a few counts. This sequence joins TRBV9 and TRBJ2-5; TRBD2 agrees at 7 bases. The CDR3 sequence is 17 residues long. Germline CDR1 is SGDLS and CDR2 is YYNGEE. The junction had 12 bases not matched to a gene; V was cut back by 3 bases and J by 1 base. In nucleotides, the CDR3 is TGTGCCAGCAGCGGGCGTTCTCGAGCGGGGTCCCAAGAGACCCAGTACTTC. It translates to CASSGRSRAGSQETQYF.

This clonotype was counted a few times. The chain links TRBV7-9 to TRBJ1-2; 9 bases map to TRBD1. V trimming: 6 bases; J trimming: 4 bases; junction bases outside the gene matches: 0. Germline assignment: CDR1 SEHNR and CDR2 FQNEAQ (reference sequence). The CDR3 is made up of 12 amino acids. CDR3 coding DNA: TGTGCCAGCAGGGGACAGGGCTATGGCTACACCTTC. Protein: CASRGQGYGYTF.

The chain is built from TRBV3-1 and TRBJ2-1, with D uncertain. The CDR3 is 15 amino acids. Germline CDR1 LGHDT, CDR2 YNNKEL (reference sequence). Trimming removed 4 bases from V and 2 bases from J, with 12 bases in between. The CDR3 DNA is TGTGCCAGCAGCCCAAAGGGCGGCACCTACAATGAGCAGTTCTTC. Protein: CASSPKGGTYNEQFF.

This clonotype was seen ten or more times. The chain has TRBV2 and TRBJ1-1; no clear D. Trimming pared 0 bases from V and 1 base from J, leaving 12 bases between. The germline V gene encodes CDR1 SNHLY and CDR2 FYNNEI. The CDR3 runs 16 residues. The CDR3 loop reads CASSEALSTQNTEAFF. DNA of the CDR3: TGTGCCAGCAGTGAAGCGCTTAGTACCCAGAACACTGAAGCTTTCTTT. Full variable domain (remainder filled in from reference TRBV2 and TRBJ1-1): EPEVTQTPSHQVTQMGQEVILRCVPISNHLYFYWYRQILGQKVEFLVSFYNNEISEKSEIFDDQFSVERPDGSNFTLKIRSTKLEDSAMYFCASSEALSTQNTEAFFGQGTRLTVV.

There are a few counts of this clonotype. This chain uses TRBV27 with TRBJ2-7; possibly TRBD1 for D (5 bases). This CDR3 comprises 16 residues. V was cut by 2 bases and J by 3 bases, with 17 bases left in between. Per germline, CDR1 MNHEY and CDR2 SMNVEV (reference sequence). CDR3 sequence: CASSLGASGQNYEQYF. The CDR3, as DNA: TGTGCCAGCAGTTTAGGGGCCTCCGGACAAAACTACGAGCAGTACTTC.

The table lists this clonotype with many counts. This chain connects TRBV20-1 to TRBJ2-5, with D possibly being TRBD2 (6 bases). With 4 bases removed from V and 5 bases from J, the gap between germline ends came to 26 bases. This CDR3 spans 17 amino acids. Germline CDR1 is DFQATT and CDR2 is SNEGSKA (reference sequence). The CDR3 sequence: CSATLPGGTLKIETQYF. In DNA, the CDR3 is TGCAGTGCTACACTCCCGGGCGGGACTCTTAAGATCGAGACCCAGTACTTC.

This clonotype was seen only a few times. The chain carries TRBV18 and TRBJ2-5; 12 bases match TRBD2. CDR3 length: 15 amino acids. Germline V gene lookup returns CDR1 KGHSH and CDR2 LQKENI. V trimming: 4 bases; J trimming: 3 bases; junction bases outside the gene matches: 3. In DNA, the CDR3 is TGTGCCAGCTCACGACTAGCGGGAGAGAAAGAGACCCAGTACTTC. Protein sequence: CASSRLAGEKETQYF.

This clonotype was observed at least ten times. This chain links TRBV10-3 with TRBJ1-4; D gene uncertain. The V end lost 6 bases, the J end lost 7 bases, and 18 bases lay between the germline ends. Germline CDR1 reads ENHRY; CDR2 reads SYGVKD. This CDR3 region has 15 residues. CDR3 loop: CAISPQSGRLEKLFF. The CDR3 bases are TGTGCCATCAGCCCACAGTCCGGGAGACTTGAAAAACTGTTTTTT.

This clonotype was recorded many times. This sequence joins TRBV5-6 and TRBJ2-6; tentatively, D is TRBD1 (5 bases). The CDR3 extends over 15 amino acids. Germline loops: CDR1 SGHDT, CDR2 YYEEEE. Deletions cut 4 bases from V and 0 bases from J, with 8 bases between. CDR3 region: CASSSTGSGANVLTF. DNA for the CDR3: TGTGCCAGCAGCAGCACAGGCTCTGGGGCCAACGTCCTGACTTTC.

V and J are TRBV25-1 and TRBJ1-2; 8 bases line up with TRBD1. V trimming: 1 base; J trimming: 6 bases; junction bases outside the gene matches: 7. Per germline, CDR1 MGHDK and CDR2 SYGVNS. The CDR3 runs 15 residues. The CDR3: CASSESGTGTNGYTF. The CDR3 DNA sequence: TGTGCCAGCAGTGAATCTGGGACAGGTACCAATGGCTACACCTTC.

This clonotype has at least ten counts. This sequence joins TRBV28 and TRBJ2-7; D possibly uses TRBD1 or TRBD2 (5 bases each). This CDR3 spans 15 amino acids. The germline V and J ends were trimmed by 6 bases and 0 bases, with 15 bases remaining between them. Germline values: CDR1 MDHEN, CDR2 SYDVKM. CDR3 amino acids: CASRKGPISSYEQYF. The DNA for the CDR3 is TGTGCCAGCAGAAAGGGACCGATAAGCTCCTACGAGCAGTACTTC.

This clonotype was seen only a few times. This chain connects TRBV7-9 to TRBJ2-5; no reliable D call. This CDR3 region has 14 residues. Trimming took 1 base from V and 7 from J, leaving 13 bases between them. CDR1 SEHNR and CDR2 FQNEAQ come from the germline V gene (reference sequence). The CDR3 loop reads CASSLEGSPGTQYF. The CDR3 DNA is TGTGCCAGCAGCTTAGAGGGCTCCCCGGGGACCCAGTACTTC.

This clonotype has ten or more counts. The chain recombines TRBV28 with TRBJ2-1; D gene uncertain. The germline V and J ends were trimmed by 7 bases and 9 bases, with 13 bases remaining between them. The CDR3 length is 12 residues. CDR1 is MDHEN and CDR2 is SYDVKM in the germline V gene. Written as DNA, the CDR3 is TGTGCCAGCAACTCCGCCCGCGGTGAGCAGTTCTTC. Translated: CASNSARGEQFF.

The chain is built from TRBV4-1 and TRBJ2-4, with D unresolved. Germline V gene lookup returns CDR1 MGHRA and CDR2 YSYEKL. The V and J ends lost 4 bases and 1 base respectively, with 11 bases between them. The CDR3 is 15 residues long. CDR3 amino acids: CASSPPIGAKNIQYF. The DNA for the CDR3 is TGCGCCAGCAGCCCACCTATTGGTGCCAAAAACATTCAGTACTTC.

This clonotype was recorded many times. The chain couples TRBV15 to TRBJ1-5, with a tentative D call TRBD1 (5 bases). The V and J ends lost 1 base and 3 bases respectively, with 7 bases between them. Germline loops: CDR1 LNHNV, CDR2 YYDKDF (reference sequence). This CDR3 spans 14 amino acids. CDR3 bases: TGTGCCACCAGCAGAGCTGGGGCCAATCAGCCCCAGCATTTT. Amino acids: CATSRAGANQPQHF.

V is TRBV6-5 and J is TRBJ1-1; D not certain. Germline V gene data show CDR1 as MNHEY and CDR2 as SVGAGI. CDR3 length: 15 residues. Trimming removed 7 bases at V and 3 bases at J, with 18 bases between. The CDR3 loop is CASNKNPFRDTEAFF. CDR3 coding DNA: TGTGCCAGCAATAAAAATCCCTTCCGGGACACTGAAGCTTTCTTT.

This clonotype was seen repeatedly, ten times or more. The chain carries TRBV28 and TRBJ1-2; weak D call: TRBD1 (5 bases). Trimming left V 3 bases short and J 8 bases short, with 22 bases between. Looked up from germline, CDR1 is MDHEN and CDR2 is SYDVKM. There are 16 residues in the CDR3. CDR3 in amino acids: CASSFPGQPTLGGYTF. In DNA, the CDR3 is TGTGCCAGCAGTTTCCCAGGGCAGCCGACCCTGGGCGGCTACACCTTC.

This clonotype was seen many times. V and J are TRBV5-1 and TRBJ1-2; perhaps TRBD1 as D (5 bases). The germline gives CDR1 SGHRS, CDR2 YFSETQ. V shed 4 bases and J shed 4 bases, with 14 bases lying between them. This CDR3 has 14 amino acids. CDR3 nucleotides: TGCGCCAGCAGCCGCCGTCAGGGATCCTATGGCTACACCTTC. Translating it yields CASSRRQGSYGYTF.

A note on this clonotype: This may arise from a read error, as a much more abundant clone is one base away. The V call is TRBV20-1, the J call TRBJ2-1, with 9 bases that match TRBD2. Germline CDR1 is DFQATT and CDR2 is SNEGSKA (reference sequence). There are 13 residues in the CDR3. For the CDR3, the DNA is TGCAGTGCTAGAGGTAGCGGGAGAAACGGGCAGCTCTTC. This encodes CSARGSGRNGQLF.

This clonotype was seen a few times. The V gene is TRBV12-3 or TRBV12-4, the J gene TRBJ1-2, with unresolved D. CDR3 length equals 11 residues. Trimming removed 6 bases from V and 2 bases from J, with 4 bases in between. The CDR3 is CASSKNYGYTF. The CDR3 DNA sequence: TGTGCCAGCAGCAAAAACTATGGCTACACCTTC.

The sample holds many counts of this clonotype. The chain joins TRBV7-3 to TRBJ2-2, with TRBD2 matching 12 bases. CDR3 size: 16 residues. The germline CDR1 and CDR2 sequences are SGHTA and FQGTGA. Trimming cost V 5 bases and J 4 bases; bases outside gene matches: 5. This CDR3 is CASSATSGSSTGELFF. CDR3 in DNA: TGTGCCAGCAGCGCGACTAGCGGGAGCAGCACCGGGGAGCTGTTTTTT.

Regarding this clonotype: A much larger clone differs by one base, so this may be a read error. CDR3 sequence (DNA): TGTGCCATCAGGGGGGAGGGTAGCAGTCAGCCCCAGCATTTT. It translates to CAIRGEGSSQPQHF. This chain joins TRBV10-3 and TRBJ1-5; possibly TRBD1 for D (5 bases). The CDR3 runs to 14 residues. The V gene's germline CDR1 is ENHRY and CDR2 SYGVKD.

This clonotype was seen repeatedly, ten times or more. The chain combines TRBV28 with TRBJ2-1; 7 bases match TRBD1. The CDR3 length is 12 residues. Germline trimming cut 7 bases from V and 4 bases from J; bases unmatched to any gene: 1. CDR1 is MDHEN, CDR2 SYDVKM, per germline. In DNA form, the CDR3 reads TGTGCCAGCAAGACAGGGTACAATGAGCAGTTCTTC. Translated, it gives CASKTGYNEQFF.

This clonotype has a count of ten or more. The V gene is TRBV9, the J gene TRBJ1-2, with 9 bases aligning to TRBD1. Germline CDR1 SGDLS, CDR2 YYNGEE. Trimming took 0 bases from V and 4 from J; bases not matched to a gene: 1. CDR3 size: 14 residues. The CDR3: CASSVGGQGYGYTF. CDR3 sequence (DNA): TGTGCCAGCAGCGTAGGGGGACAGGGCTATGGCTACACCTTC.

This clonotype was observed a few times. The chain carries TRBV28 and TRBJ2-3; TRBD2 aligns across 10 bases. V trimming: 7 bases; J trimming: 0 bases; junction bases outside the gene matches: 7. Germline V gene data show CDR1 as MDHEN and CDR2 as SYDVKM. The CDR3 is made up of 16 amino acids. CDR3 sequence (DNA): TGTGCCAGCACCGCGACTAGCGGGTGGAGCACAGATACGCAGTATTTT. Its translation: CASTATSGWSTDTQYF.